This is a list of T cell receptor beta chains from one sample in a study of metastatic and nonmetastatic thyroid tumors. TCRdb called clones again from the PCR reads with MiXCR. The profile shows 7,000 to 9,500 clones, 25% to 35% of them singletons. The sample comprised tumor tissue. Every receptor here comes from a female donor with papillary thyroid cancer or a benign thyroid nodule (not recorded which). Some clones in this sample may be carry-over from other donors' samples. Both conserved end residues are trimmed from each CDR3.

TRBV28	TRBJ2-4	ASSSGTSGLAKNIQY
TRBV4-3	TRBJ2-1	ASSQDPGQGLPLF
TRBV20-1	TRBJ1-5	SASFGGNSNQPQH
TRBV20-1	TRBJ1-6	SALDRGDSPLH
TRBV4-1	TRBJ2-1	ASSQTSGGAVGNEQF
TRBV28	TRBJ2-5	ASRGTGNEETQY
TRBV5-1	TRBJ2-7	ASSAGQDGYEQY
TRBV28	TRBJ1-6	ASSTIGGIESPLH
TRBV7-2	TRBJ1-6	ASSLVFGQNSPLH
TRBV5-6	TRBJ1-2	ASSWGTSGGYT
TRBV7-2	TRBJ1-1	ASSLKFGERGEAF
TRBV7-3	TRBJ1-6	ASSLTGRGSSPLH
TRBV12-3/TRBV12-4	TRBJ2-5	ASSLGTAETQY
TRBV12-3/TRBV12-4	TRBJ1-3	ASSLAGAAHTIY
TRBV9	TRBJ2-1	ASSVAGGVAGDEQF
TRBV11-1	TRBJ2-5	ASSLFDYQETQY
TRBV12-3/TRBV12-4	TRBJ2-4	ASSFNKFAKNIQY
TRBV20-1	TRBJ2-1	SARDLRRTDNEQF
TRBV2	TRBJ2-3	ASSPGTISTDTQY
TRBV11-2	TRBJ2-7	ASSSWTSGRLYEQY
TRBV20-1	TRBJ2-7	SASFSRYEQY
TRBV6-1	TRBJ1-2	ASSTREVRGYT
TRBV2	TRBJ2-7	ATRTQGAYEQY
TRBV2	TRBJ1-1	ASTRSNTEAF
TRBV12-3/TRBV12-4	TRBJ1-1	ASSPSTIGTGGKTEAF
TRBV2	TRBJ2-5	ASRTEKTQY
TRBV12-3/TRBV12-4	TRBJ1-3	ASSFGSGTTIY
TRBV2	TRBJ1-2	ASRTANYGYT
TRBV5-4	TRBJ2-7	ASSFERPPREQY
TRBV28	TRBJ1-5	ASSFWQGDQPQH
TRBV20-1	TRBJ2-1	SAISGTTSSYNEQF
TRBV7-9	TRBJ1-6	ASSSGTGGNSPLH
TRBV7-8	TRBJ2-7	ASSFPSGRFAYEQY
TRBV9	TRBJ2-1	ASIVGWRLYNEQF
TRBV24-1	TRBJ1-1	ATSEGQGETEAF
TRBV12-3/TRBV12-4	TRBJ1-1	ASSLAANTEAF
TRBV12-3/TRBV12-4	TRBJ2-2	ASRSPGELF
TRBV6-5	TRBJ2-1	ASSPSTGGHEQF
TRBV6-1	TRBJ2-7	ARRQGLAGGPYELY
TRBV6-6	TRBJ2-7	ASNGAWRHSYEQY
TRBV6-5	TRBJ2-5	ASIAPEETQY
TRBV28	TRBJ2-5	ASRSLDRAGETQY
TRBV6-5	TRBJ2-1	ASPPPGTSGGSSYNEQF
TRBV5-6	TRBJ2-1	ASSLAGRVIHNEQF
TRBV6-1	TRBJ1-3	ASIISRGSGNTIY
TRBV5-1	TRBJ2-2	ASSTSGSLAGELF
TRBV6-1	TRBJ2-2	ASRLTLGTGGELF
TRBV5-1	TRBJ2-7	ASSLTYRDEQY